These T cell receptor beta chains were read from a single sample in a study of beta chain features in type 1 diabetes. Here immunoSEQ multiplex PCR was the method, and the copy in TCRdb shows in-frame clones only, minus some. Among about 180,000 clones listed, 10% to 15% were seen once. Sequenced material: central memory CD4+ T cells from blood. The receptors here all came from a woman in her late teens or twenties in good health. Both conserved end residues are part of each CDR3. D genes are given only for firm matches. Not every row has a clone size; where given, it reads once, few, many or a size class.

clone size	J gene	D gene	V gene	CDR3 DNA	CDR3 protein
NA	TRBJ2-4	TRBD2	TRBV4-1	TGCGCCAGCAGCCAGCCTAGCGGGAGGGGAAACATTCAGTACTTC	CASSQPSGRGNIQYF
NA	TRBJ2-1	TRBD1	TRBV14	TGTGCCAGCAAGAGCCGAGACACTACCGAGGGGGCTTACAATGAGCAGTTCTTC	CASKSRDTTEGAYNEQFF
few	TRBJ2-1	NA	TRBV10-1	TGCGCCAGCAGTGAGTCTTTGCAGGCCGCCTACAATGAGCAGTTCTTC	CASSESLQAAYNEQFF
few	TRBJ1-2	NA	TRBV6-4	TGTGCCAGCAGTGACTCGGCAGGCTATGGCTACACCTTC	CASSDSAGYGYTF
few	TRBJ1-2	NA	TRBV4-3	TGCGCCAGCAGCCAAGAGGGCTCACGGGGGGGGTACTATGGCTACACCTTC	CASSQEGSRGGYYGYTF
NA	TRBJ2-7	NA	TRBV28	TGTGCCAGCAGTTTAAAGTCCTACGGGCAGTACTTC	CASSLKSYGQYF
few	TRBJ1-4	TRBD1	TRBV7-2	TGTGCCAGCAGCGGACAGGGGACAACTAATGAAAAACTGTTTTTT	CASSGQGTTNEKLFF
few	TRBJ1-2	NA	TRBV29-1	TGCAGCGTGCCGCCGGAGCCTGGCTATGGCTACACCTTC	CSVPPEPGYGYTF
few	TRBJ1-2	NA	TRBV19	TGTGCCAGTAGTAGCGAGGGCTCTGACTATGGCTACACCTTC	CASSSEGSDYGYTF
few	TRBJ1-2	TRBD1	TRBV11-2	TGTGCCAGCAGCTCTTGGGACAGGGGGAGCCATGGCTACACCTTC	CASSSWDRGSHGYTF
few	TRBJ2-3	TRBD2	TRBV9	TGTGCCAGCAGCTTACTAGCGGGGGGACTCACAGATACGCAGTATTTT	CASSLLAGGLTDTQYF
NA	TRBJ1-1	TRBD1	TRBV30	TGTGCCTGGAGTCCTACAGGGGGCGCCACTGAAGCTTTCTTT	CAWSPTGGATEAFF
NA	TRBJ2-1	TRBD1	TRBV13	TGTGCCAGCAGCTTAGGGGGCTGGGACAGGGACGTTTACTACGATTCCTACAATGAGCAGTTCTTC	CASSLGGWDRDVYYDSYNEQFF
few	TRBJ2-5	TRBD2	TRBV28	TGTGCCAGCAGTTTAACTAGCGGGAGGGCCTCGGAGACCCAGTACTTC	CASSLTSGRASETQYF
few	TRBJ1-1	NA	TRBV30	TGTGCCTGGAGTGTACAAACTGAAGCTTTCTTT	CAWSVQTEAFF
few	TRBJ1-2	NA	TRBV10-3	TGTGCCATCAGTGGGGGGGGGTCCCACTATGGCTACACCTTC	CAISGGGSHYGYTF
NA	TRBJ1-2	NA	TRBV9	TGTGCCAGCAGCGTAGTAGCTAACTATGGCTACACCTTC	CASSVVANYGYTF
few	TRBJ1-1	NA	TRBV28	TGTGCCAGCAGTTACGGCAGGCAAGCTTTCTTT	CASSYGRQAFF
NA	TRBJ2-3	TRBD2	TRBV28	TGTGCCAGCAGTAATCGGGAGGGCCCAGATACGCAGTATTTT	CASSNREGPDTQYF
NA	TRBJ2-1	NA	TRBV4-3	TGCGCCAGCAGCCGATCCTTACACAACAATGAGCAGTTCTTC	CASSRSLHNNEQFF
NA	TRBJ2-1	TRBD2	TRBV10-3	TGTGCCATCAGTGAAGAAGCGGGAGGTCAAAATGAGCAGTTCTTC	CAISEEAGGQNEQFF
NA	TRBJ2-7	TRBD1	TRBV14	TGTGCCAGCAGCCTGTTACCGGGACAGGGGACCCACGAGCAGTACTTC	CASSLLPGQGTHEQYF
NA	TRBJ1-2	NA	TRBV30	TGTGCCTGGAGTCAGGACAGCCAAGCCCTCTATGGCTACACCTTC	CAWSQDSQALYGYTF
few	TRBJ2-7	TRBD2	TRBV6-5	TGTGCCACCGGCGGGGGGAGCTCGGTGCAGTACTTC	CATGGGSSVQYF
few	TRBJ2-7	NA	TRBV7-9	TGTGCCAGCAGCTTAACAGATTTATCCTACGAGCAGTACTTC	CASSLTDLSYEQYF
few	TRBJ2-7	TRBD1	TRBV15	TGTGCCACCAGCAGAGGGTGGACAGGGGGCGAGCAGTACTTC	CATSRGWTGGEQYF
few	TRBJ2-7	NA	TRBV2	TGTGCCAGCATGCAGACCTACGAGCAGTACTTC	CASMQTYEQYF
NA	TRBJ2-5	NA	TRBV7-9	TGTGCCAGCAGCTCCGGGGTTGTAAACCAAGAGACCCAGTACTTC	CASSSGVVNQETQYF
NA	TRBJ2-3	NA	TRBV5-1	TGCGCCAGCAGTACGACAGAAGGAACAGATACGCAGTATTTT	CASSTTEGTDTQYF
NA	TRBJ1-2	TRBD1	TRBV29-1	TGCAGCGGGGGAGGGACAGGGGAGAGTCAAGTTGGCTACACCTTC	CSGGGTGESQVGYTF
NA	TRBJ2-1	NA	TRBV21-1	TGTGCCAGCAGCAAAGTTGCGGGGCCTAGCGGGATTTACAATGAGCAGTTCTTC	CASSKVAGPSGIYNEQFF
few	TRBJ2-5	NA	TRBV29-1	TGCAGCGTTGCGGTTCCAGCGGGCCTCCGGTACCAAGAGACCCAGTACTTC	CSVAVPAGLRYQETQYF
few	TRBJ1-5	TRBD1	TRBV2	TGTGCCAGCAGGGGACAGCTTAGCAATCAGCCCCAGCATTTT	CASRGQLSNQPQHF
few	TRBJ1-1	TRBD1	TRBV18	TGTGCCAGCTCACTCCGACAGGGGGCGAAGGCTGAAGCTTTCTTT	CASSLRQGAKAEAFF
NA	TRBJ2-1	NA	TRBV6-5	TGTGCCAGCAGTTACCCCTGGGGGAGCGGGAATGAGCAGTTCTTC	CASSYPWGSGNEQFF
NA	TRBJ1-2	TRBD1	TRBV4-1	TGCGCCAGCAGCCAGATACAGGGGGAAGTCGGCTACACCTTC	CASSQIQGEVGYTF
many	TRBJ2-1	TRBD1	TRBV9	TGTGCCAGCAGCGTAGTAGGACAGGGAATTAATGAGCAGTTCTTC	CASSVVGQGINEQFF
NA	TRBJ2-1	NA	TRBV4-2	TGTGCCAGCAGCCAAGATTCCCAGGGTATAGGTGAGCAGTTCTTC	CASSQDSQGIGEQFF
NA	TRBJ2-1	NA	TRBV29-1	TGCAGCGTTGAAATTGGGCTCAATGAGCAGTTCTTC	CSVEIGLNEQFF
few	TRBJ1-1	NA	TRBV2	TGTGCCAGCAGTCTACAGTCCACTGAAGCTTTCTTT	CASSLQSTEAFF
NA	TRBJ1-2	TRBD1	TRBV7-2	TGTGCCAGCAGTCCCATGGACAGGGAAGGCGGCTACACCTTC	CASSPMDREGGYTF
NA	TRBJ2-7	TRBD2	TRBV2	TGTGCCAGCATAGGGAGCGGGAGTTATGGTTACGAGCAGTACTTC	CASIGSGSYGYEQYF
few	TRBJ2-1	NA	TRBV14	TGTGCCAGCAGCCAAGCGTCAGCGAGACTAAACAATGAGCAGTTCTTC	CASSQASARLNNEQFF
few	TRBJ1-1	TRBD1	TRBV7-8	TGTGCCAGCAGCCCTAGACAGGGTGTGAGGAGCACTGAAGCTTTCTTT	CASSPRQGVRSTEAFF
NA	TRBJ2-3	TRBD2	TRBV6-5	TGTGCCAGCAGTCGCCAGCGGGAGAGGAATACGCAGTATTTT	CASSRQRERNTQYF
NA	TRBJ2-1	NA	TRBV6-5	TGTGCCAGCAGTCGGGACTTCGGACTCTACAATGAGCAGTTCTTC	CASSRDFGLYNEQFF
few	TRBJ2-2	TRBD1	TRBV30	TGTGCCTGGAGCCAAGACATGCCGACAGGGAAGAAGACCGGGGAGCTGTTTTTT	CAWSQDMPTGKKTGELFF
few	TRBJ2-5	TRBD1	TRBV4-1	TGCGCCAGCAGCCAAGGCGAGCTAGGGACAGCCCAAGAGACCCAGTACTTC	CASSQGELGTAQETQYF
NA	TRBJ1-1	NA	TRBV10-3	TGTGCCATCAGTGAGTCGACTCGAGCCTCGGGGACTGAAGCTTTCTTT	CAISESTRASGTEAFF
NA	TRBJ2-1	TRBD2	TRBV7-2	TGTGCCAGCAGCTTAGGAGGTGGACTAGCGGGTATTCAGTTCTTC	CASSLGGGLAGIQFF
NA	TRBJ2-5	NA	TRBV10-3	TGTGCCATCAGTATCAGTGGAGAGACCCAGTACTTC	CAISISGETQYF
few	TRBJ2-7	NA	TRBV11-2	TGTGCCAGCAGCTTTCGCTACGAGCAGTACTTC	CASSFRYEQYF